One sample yielded the 9 T cell receptor beta chains listed below, sequenced in a study of blood T cell repertoires in COVID-19. Produced via immunoSEQ multiplex PCR; TCRdb's table is partial and in-frame only. Of some 340,000 clones in the sample, over 90% were seen once. The material sequenced was PBMCs or T cells enriched from blood (not recorded which). These receptors were taken from a woman aged 25 to 45 who had been exposed to COVID-19.

V and J are TRBV6-5 and TRBJ2-7; a possible D gene is TRBD1 (5 bases). Trimming removed 2 bases from V and 2 bases from J, with 13 bases in between. Looked up from germline, CDR1 is MNHEY and CDR2 is SVGAGI. The CDR3 covers 15 residues. Written as DNA, the CDR3 is TGTGCCAGCAGTTACCGACAGCCCACCCCCTACGAGCAGTACTTC. Protein product: CASSYRQPTPYEQYF.

The chain has TRBV7-2 and TRBJ1-1; 7 bases map to TRBD1. Germline V CDR1 and CDR2: SGHTA, FQGNSA. The junction had 4 bases not matched to a gene; V was cut back by 5 bases and J by 7 bases. The CDR3 totals 12 residues. The CDR3 spells CASSRPGGEAFF. The CDR3 DNA sequence: TGTGCCAGCAGCAGACCAGGGGGTGAAGCTTTCTTT.

The genes are TRBV5-4 and TRBJ1-2, with 8 bases that match TRBD1. The V gene's germline CDR1 is SGHNT and CDR2 YYREEE (reference sequence). V gave up 6 bases and J gave up 2 bases; unmatched junction bases: 9. This CDR3 contains 15 residues. The CDR3 reads CASTTQGGRNYGYTF. Here the CDR3 DNA reads TGTGCCAGCACCACACAGGGGGGCCGAAACTATGGCTACACCTTC. The whole variable domain, filled in from reference TRBV5-4 and TRBJ1-2, reads ETGVTQSPTHLIKTRGQQVTLRCSSQSGHNTVSWYQQALGQGPQFIFQYYREEENGRGNFPPRFSGLQFPNYSSELNVNALELDDSALYLCASTTQGGRNYGYTFGSGTRLTVV.

The genes are TRBV5-4 and TRBJ2-7; TRBD1 matches at 9 bases. The junction had 0 bases not matched to a gene; V was cut back by 2 bases and J by 0 bases. Looked up from germline, CDR1 is SGHNT and CDR2 is YYREEE (reference sequence). The CDR3 has 14 amino acids. CDR3 bases: TGTGCCAGCAGCTTACAGGGGGCCTCCTACGAGCAGTACTTC. Its translation is CASSLQGASYEQYF.

The genes are TRBV5-4 and TRBJ2-7; TRBD1 agrees at 9 bases. Germline trimming cut 4 bases from V and 1 base from J; bases unmatched to any gene: 6. This CDR3 has 15 amino acids. In germline, CDR1 is SGHNT, CDR2 YYREEE (reference sequence). CDR3 in amino acids: CASSGGTGKSYEQYF. For the CDR3, the DNA is TGTGCCAGCAGCGGCGGGACAGGGAAATCCTACGAGCAGTACTTC.

As to this clone: Other nucleotide sequences in the sample specify the same CDR3. The chain carries TRBV18 and TRBJ1-5; 10 bases are a match to TRBD1. In germline, CDR1 is KGHSH, CDR2 LQKENI. V shed 3 bases, J shed 7 bases, and the junction held 6 bases outside the gene matches. The CDR3 extends over 15 amino acids. Written as DNA, the CDR3 is TGTGCCAGCTCACCGGGGACAGGGGTTGACCAGCCCCAGCATTTT. Translation gives CASSPGTGVDQPQHF.

The rearrangement uses TRBV5-5 and TRBJ1-5; perhaps TRBD1 as D (6 bases). V was cut by 0 bases and J by 2 bases, with 6 bases left in between. CDR3 size: 14 residues. The germline CDR1 and CDR2 sequences are SGHKS and YYEKEE (reference sequence). For the CDR3, the DNA is TGTGCCAGCAGCTTGGGGACAGGCAATCAGCCCCAGCATTTT. Protein: CASSLGTGNQPQHF. Full variable domain (missing parts from reference TRBV5-5 and TRBJ1-5): DAGVTQSPTHLIKTRGQQVTLRCSPISGHKSVSWYQQVLGQGPQFIFQYYEKEERGRGNFPDRFSARQFPNYSSELNVNALLLGDSALYLCASSLGTGNQPQHFGDGTRLSIL.

This chain uses TRBV7-2 with TRBJ1-5; 8 bases fit TRBD1. The CDR3 is made up of 16 amino acids. V was pared by 5 bases and J by 0 bases, with 6 bases of the junction left unmatched. The germline CDR1 and CDR2 sequences are SGHTA and FQGNSA. The CDR3 here is CASSPGTGHSNQPQHF. The CDR3 DNA reads TGTGCCAGCAGCCCGGGGACAGGCCATAGCAATCAGCCCCAGCATTTT.

The gene calls are TRBV5-1 and TRBJ1-1, with D unclear. From germline, CDR1 is SGHRS and CDR2 YFSETQ. V shed 1 base and J shed 4 bases, with 11 bases lying between them. This CDR3 spans 14 amino acids. CDR3 sequence: CASSLPGQGTEAFF. The DNA of the CDR3 is TGCGCCAGCAGCTTGCCGGGTCAAGGCACTGAAGCTTTCTTT.